This T cell receptor beta chain was profiled in a study of blood T cell repertoires in COVID-19 (dated by TCRdb to 2019 to 2021). Regarding the study in general: Samples covering the acute and convalescent phases of COVID-19 were provided by collaborators in the United States, Italy and Spain. The prospective study material was composed of cDNA or gDNA derived from T cells, B-cell-depleted T cells, or PBMCs. The dataset comprised deeply sampled blood TCRbeta repertoires from subjects exposed to, actively infected with, or recovered from COVID-19. The repertoires were made available in a free public database intended to serve as a resource for research on the immune response to SARS-CoV-2. The samples were drawn from the first 160 participants of the ongoing ImmuneRACE study and from roughly 1,300 subjects provided by 6 global collaborators. Sample metadata almost always included a de-identified subject ID, COVID-19 status, age in years and sex. HLA class I and class II types, where available, came from metadata supplied by the sample provider rather than from assay-based typing.

The investigation overall reported the following: The quantity of clinical and demographic metadata differed by source and by participant and was supplied without curation.

In regard to this clone: No cognate antigen has been identified for it. No quality values exist for individual bases; no much larger clone is one base distant.

V drops 4 bases and J drops 7 bases, leaving 11 bases in between. The germline V gene (reference sequence) provides CDR1 LGHDT and CDR2 YNNKEL. Inclusive of the bounding cysteine and phenylalanine, the CDR3 is 14 residues long. This entry keeps only the CDR3 DNA: 42 bases, framed from base 1. Whole blood was collected in K2EDTA tubes by collaborating institutions according to the institutions' own protocols. Collaborator samples were shipped for TCRbeta analysis as frozen whole blood, isolated PBMCs, or DNA extracted from either sample type. TCRbeta CDR3 regions were amplified from genomic DNA by means of the immunoSEQ Assay, a bias-controlled multiplex PCR. On the authors' methods: Within the assay, amplification of reference gene primers was used to estimate how many nucleated cells each sample contained. To quantify the absolute abundance of each unique TCRbeta CDR3 rearrangement, sequence reads were collapsed and filtered. For each sample, productive Simpson clonality was calculated as the square root of Simpson's diversity index over productive rearrangements. The source is immuneACCESS, and TCRdb retained only in-frame sequences with V and J called. Part of the clones is not carried over; for the studies checked, unresolved V genes explain less than half of this, and the remainder is unexplained. Clonal size and the V and J genes are those of that table, whereas D and trimming came from the DNA. The sample has 86,000 or so clones on record, around 80% of them singletons. The top ten clonotypes cover approximately 1.2% of the sample.

Sequencing was performed on peripheral blood. This clonotype originated in a woman aged 80 or older with acute or convalescent COVID-19. Recombination joined TRBV3-1 (or the pseudogene TRBV3-2) with TRBJ1-6; no confident D gene assignment can be made. The DNA reads TGTGCCAGCAGCCCCCAGAACCCGAATTCACCCCTCCACTTT. It is translated as CASSPQNPNSPLHF.